This TCR beta chain emerged from a study of T-cell memory formation after mild COVID-19. Study-level results: Clones shrinking between day 15 and 85 showed a balanced CD4/CD8 split, and those that grew later tilted toward CD4+.

Constant-segment primers and 5'RACE yielded cDNA libraries for TCR alpha and TCR beta, each carrying sample barcodes and UMIs. MiXCR, run by TCRdb on the 5' RACE reads, gives a single entry per CDR3 protein. The table has 250,000 to 350,000 distinct CDR3 sequences, around 19% seen once. This clonotype has at least ten counts. Its specificity is not known. CDR1 is SGHRS and CDR2 is YFSETQ in the germline V gene. This CDR3 contains 15 residues. The V and J ends lost 8 bases and 5 bases, in that order; junction bases with no gene match: 13. The TCR was taken from a man aged 18 to 30 who had mild COVID-19 (a few samples of this study predate the infection). Cell type and time point are not known. The chain links TRBV5-1 to TRBJ2-3; TRBD2 aligns across 8 bases. The specimen sequenced was PBMCs or a T cell subset sorted from them (not recorded which). The CDR3 protein is CASSLLAGVRDTQYF. The CDR3 region has the DNA TGCGCCAGTTCCCTTCTAGCGGGCGTTAGAGATACGCAGTATTTT.